The rows below give T cell receptor beta chains drawn from one sample of a study of blood T cell repertoires in COVID-19. TCRdb's table, derived via immunoSEQ multiplex PCR, lists solely in-frame clones and lacks some. Here the sample spans 300,000 to 400,000 clones, 90% to 95% being singletons. Specimen: PBMCs or T cells enriched from blood (not recorded which). Receptors were obtained from a woman in her twenties or thirties who had been exposed to COVID-19. Both conserved end residues are trimmed from each CDR3. A clone size is listed for some rows: how often the clone was seen (once, few, many), or a class if it is expanded.

>once|TRBV5-5
ASSLVYEQY
>-|TRBV7-8
ASSLSAGGAYNEQF
>few|TRBV6-5
ASSYSTLDPYEQY
>-|TRBV9
ASSVRQTLAGELF
>-|TRBV18
ASSQSGGGHGYT
>-|TRBV5-5
ASSLGGRHTEAF
>-|TRBV4-1
ASSQDRGDTQY
>-|TRBV6-5
ASSPRTGGNGPQH
>-|TRBV10-3
ATRDRMNEKLF
>once|TRBV4-3
ASSQRPTGWGNYEQY
>-|TRBV7-2
ASSSRDFNQPQH
>-|TRBV27
ASSLLQGALEDTQY
>-|TRBV6-5
ASGSRDSLETQY
>-|TRBV7-2
ASSPHLRDRGGDYGYT
>-|TRBV7-9
ASSSPRGYQETQY
>-|TRBV6-6
ASRKTGAYEQY
>-|TRBV10-3
AIFGGGSGNTIY
>few|TRBV18
ASSPSEGGGHNNNEQF
>-|TRBV7-6
ASSLDLRTEAF
>-|TRBV5-1
ASSLNAGDYGYT
>-|TRBV6-1
ASSVPSGSLSGANVLT
>-|TRBV6-5
ASSSDSTGSYNEQF
>-|TRBV5-6
ASSFAGTGSGYT
>-|TRBV19
ASSIDLAGASYEQY
>-|TRBV9
ASSVGDREDTEAF
>-|TRBV4-3
ASSQDWGPPSYEQY
>-|TRBV30
ACNTGTNQPQH
>-|TRBV12-3/TRBV12-4
ASSFLPRDEQY
>-|TRBV5-8
ASSPKRRQGEGPYGYT
>-|TRBV19
ASSRGTGGFTEAF
>-|TRBV7-2
ASRPDGYSYNSPLH
>-|TRBV27
ASSLEGQGASGYT
>-|TRBV25-1
ASSEPGARFTEAF
>-|TRBV10-3
AISEPTRGFAETQY
>-|TRBV5-4
ASSSTGMNTEAF
>-|TRBV20-1
SASSGVNQPQH
>-|TRBV7-9
ASSLSRIAGAKNTGELF
>-|TRBV5-1
ASRGYNQETQY
>-|TRBV18
ASSPRETVLNEKLF
>-|TRBV7-7
ASSPIPGQFYEQY
>-|TRBV6-4
ASRVRTADNYGYT
>-|TRBV5-4
ASSLSGTDYGYT
>once|TRBV18
ASSLRTDNTEAF
>-|TRBV7-9
ASSRTAGYGYT
>few|TRBV7-2
ASSPVRGLAGDTDTQY
>-|TRBV4-3
ASSQDLSTGNTIY
>-|TRBV7-9
ASRPQTTGLRYGYT
>-|TRBV5-4
ASNQMSGSDTQY
>-|TRBV6-5
ASRPTGEVGEQY
>-|TRBV7-6
ASSETGGAGTEAF
>-|TRBV7-9
ASSLEGQGNSYGYT
>once|TRBV6-5
ASSPPGQGAPEAF
>once|TRBV3-1/TRBV3-2
ASSPSGGQQY
>-|TRBV9
ASTFRGVGNTIY
>-|TRBV7-2
ASSGGIRARVEAF
>-|TRBV7-8
ASSLILFDRGRLSGNTIY
>-|TRBV5-1
ASSQGQGGGEKLF
>-|TRBV7-3
ASSPITSGGENEQF
>-|TRBV5-4
ASSQRDRAFYEQY